This TCR beta chain originates from a study of blood T cell repertoires in COVID-19. In the original processing: Amplification from reference gene primers served as the basis for estimated nucleated cell counts. Data came from immunoSEQ multiplex PCR; TCRdb stores just in-frame clones and leaves some out. The V and J calls and clone size are taken from that table; D and trimming were inferred from the DNA. The sample gives about 180,000 clones, about 89% of which show up once; approximately 2% is in the top ten. The TCR was taken from a man between 18 and 35 years old who had recovered from COVID-19. Sequencing was carried out using peripheral blood.

The CDR3 DNA reads TGTGCCAGCAGCTTGGCGACACCGAACACCGGGGAGCTGTTTTTT. It translates to CASSLATPNTGELFF. The chain has TRBV5-4 and TRBJ2-2; no clear D. The CDR3 covers 15 residues. Germline lookup yields CDR1 SGHNT and CDR2 YYREEE (reference sequence). With 0 bases removed from V and 0 bases from J, the gap between germline ends came to 6 bases.